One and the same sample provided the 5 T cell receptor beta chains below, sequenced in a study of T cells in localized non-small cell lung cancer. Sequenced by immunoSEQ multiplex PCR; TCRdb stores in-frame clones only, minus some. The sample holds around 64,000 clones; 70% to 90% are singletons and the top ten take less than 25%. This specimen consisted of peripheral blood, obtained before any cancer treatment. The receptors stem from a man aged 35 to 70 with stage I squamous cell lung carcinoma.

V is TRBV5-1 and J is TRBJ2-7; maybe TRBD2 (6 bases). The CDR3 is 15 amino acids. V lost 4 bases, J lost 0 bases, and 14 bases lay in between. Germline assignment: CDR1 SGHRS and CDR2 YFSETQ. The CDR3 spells CASSPSAGISYEQYF. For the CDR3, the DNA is TGCGCCAGCAGCCCCTCCGCGGGGATCTCCTACGAGCAGTACTTC.

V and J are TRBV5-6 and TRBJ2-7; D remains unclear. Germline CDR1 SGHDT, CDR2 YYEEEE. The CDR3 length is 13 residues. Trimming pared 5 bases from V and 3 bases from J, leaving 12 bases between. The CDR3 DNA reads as TGTGCCAGCAGTGCGACCGTATTCTACGAGCAGTACTTC. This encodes CASSATVFYEQYF.

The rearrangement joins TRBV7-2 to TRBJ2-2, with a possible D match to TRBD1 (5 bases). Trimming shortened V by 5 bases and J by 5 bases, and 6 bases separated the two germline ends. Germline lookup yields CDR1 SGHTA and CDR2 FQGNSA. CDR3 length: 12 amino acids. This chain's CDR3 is CASSPGTGELFF. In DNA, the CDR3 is TGTGCCAGCAGCCCAGGGACCGGGGAGCTGTTTTTT.

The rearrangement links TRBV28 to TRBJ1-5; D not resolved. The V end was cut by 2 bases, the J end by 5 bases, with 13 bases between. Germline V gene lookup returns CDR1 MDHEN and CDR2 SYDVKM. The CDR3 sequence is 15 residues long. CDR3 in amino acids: CASSLPPGRDQPQHF. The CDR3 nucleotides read TGTGCCAGCAGTTTACCCCCCGGTAGGGATCAGCCCCAGCATTTT.

Written as DNA, the CDR3 is TGTGCCAGCAGCTTACTAGGGACAGATGGCAATGAGCAGTTCTTC. It translates to CASSLLGTDGNEQFF. This chain joins TRBV11-2 and TRBJ2-1; TRBD1 agrees at 7 bases. This CDR3 region has 15 residues. Germline lookup yields CDR1 SGHAT and CDR2 FQNNGV. J was trimmed by 6 bases and V by 2 bases; bases with no gene match: 7.